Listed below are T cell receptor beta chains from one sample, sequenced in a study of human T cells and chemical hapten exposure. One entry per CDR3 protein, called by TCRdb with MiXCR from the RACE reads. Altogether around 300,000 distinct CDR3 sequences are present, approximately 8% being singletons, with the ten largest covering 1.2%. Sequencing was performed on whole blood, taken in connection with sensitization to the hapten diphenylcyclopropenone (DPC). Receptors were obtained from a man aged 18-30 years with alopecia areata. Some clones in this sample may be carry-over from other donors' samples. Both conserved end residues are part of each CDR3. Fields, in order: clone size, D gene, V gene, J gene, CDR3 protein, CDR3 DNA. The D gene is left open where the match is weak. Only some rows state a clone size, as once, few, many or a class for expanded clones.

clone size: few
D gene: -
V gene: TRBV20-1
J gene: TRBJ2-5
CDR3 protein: CSASPHGLHQETQYF
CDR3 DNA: TGCAGTGCTAGCCCCCATGGGCTGCACCAAGAGACCCAGTACTTC

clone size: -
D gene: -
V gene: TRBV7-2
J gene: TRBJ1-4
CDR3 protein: CASSLAAPFEKLFF
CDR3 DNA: TGTGCCAGCAGCTTAGCGGCACCTTTTGAAAAACTGTTTTTT

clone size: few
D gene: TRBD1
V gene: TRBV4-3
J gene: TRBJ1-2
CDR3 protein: CASCQWTGANYGYTF
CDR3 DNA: TGCGCCAGCTGCCAATGGACAGGGGCGAACTATGGCTACACCTTC

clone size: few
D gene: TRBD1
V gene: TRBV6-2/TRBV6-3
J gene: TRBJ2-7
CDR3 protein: CASSIGTGYEQYF
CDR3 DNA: TGTGCCAGCAGCATTGGGACAGGGTACGAGCAGTACTTC

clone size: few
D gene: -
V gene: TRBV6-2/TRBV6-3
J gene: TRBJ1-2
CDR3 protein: CASSRRSPTGIYGYTF
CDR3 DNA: TGTGCCAGCAGTCGCCGCTCCCCTACAGGGATCTATGGCTACACCTTC

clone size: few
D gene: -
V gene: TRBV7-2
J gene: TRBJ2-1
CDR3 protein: CASSSGALNEQFF
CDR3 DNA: TGTGCCAGCAGCTCGGGGGCCCTCAATGAGCAGTTCTTC

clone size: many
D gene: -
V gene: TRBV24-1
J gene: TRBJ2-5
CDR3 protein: CATSDSGGKRETQYF
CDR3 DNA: TGTGCCACCAGTGATTCCGGGGGCAAAAGAGAGACCCAGTACTTC

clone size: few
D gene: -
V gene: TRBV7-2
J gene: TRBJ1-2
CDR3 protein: CASSLGAEGGGYTF
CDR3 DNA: TGTGCCAGCAGCTTAGGGGCAGAGGGTGGTGGCTACACCTTC

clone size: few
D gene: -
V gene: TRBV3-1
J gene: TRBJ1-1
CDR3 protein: CASSQAQGRTEAFF
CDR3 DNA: TGTGCCAGCAGCCAAGCGCAGGGTCGGACTGAAGCTTTCTTT

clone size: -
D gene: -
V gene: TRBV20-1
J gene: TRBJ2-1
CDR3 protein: CSATDLPSYNEQFF
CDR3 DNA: TGCAGTGCTACGGACTTACCCTCCTACAATGAGCAGTTCTTC

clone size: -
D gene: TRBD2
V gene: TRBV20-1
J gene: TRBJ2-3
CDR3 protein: CSARRLASSTDTQYF
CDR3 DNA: TGCAGTGCTCGCAGACTAGCCTCTAGCACAGATACGCAGTATTTT

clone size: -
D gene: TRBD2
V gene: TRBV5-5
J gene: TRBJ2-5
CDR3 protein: CASSSPLAGGPETQYF
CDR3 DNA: TGTGCCAGCAGCTCCCCACTAGCGGGGGGGCCGGAGACCCAGTACTTC

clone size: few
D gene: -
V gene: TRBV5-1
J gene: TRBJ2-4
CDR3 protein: CASSNRVAKNIQYF
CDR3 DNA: TGCGCCAGCAGCAACAGGGTCGCCAAAAACATTCAGTACTTC

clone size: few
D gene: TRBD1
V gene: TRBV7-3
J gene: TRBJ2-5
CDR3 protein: CASSLDRFQETQYF
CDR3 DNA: TGTGCCAGCAGCTTGGACAGGTTCCAAGAGACCCAGTACTTC

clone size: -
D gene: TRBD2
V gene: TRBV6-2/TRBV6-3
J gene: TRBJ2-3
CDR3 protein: CASSYSSGVADTQYF
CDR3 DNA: TGTGCCAGCAGTTACTCTAGCGGGGTCGCAGATACGCAGTATTTT

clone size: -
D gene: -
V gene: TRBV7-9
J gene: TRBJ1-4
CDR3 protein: CASSSDIGDEKLFF
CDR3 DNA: TGTGCCAGCAGCTCGGACATCGGAGATGAAAAACTGTTTTTT

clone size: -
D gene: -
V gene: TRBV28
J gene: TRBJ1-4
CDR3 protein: CASIGGGWKLFF
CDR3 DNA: TGTGCCAGCATTGGGGGAGGATGGAAACTGTTTTTT

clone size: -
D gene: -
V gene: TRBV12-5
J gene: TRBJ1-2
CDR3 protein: CASGLAAYGHNYGYTF
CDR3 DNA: TGTGCTAGTGGTTTGGCCGCGTATGGGCATAACTATGGCTACACCTTC

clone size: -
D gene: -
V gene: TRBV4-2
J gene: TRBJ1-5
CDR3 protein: CASSQDPTGTYSNQPQHF
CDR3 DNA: TGTGCCAGCAGCCAAGACCCCACAGGGACTTATAGCAATCAGCCCCAGCATTTT

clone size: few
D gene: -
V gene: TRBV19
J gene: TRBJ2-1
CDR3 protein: CASSWGDNEQFF
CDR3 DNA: TGTGCCAGTAGTTGGGGGGACAATGAGCAGTTCTTC

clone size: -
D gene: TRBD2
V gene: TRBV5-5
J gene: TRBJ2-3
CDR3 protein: CASSEPSGGISDTQYF
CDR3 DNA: TGTGCCAGCAGCGAGCCCAGCGGGGGAATCTCAGATACGCAGTATTTT

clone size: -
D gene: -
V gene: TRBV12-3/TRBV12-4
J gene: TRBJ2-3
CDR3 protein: CASTEWGKPTDTQYF
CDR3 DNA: TGTGCCAGCACCGAGTGGGGCAAACCCACAGATACGCAGTATTTT

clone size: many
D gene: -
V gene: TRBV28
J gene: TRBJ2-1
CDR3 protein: CASTLGGLSYNEQFF
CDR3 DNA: TGTGCCAGCACCCTCGGAGGGCTCTCCTACAATGAGCAGTTCTTC

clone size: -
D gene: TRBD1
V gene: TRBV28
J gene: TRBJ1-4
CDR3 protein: CASSQTGLNEKLFF
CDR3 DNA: TGTGCCAGCAGTCAGACAGGGTTGAACGAAAAACTGTTTTTT

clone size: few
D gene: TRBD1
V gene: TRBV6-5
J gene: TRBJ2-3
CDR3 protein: CASSYYTGADTQYF
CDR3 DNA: TGTGCCAGCAGTTACTATACAGGGGCAGATACGCAGTATTTT

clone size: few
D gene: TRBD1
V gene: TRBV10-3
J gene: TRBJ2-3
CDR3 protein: CAISEGQGATDTQYF
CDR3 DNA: TGTGCCATCAGTGAGGGACAGGGCGCCACAGATACGCAGTATTTT

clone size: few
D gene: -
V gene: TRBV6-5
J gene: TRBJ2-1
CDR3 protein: CASSYRDSSSGQFF
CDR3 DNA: TGTGCCAGCAGTTACCGAGACAGTTCCTCCGGGCAGTTCTTC

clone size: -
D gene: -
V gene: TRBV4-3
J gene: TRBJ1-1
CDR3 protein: CASSQDRSVMGSGEAFF
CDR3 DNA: TGCGCCAGCAGCCAAGACAGAAGCGTGATGGGTTCTGGTGAAGCTTTCTTT

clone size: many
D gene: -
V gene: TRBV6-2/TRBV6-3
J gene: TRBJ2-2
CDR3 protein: CASSNRDLNTGELFF
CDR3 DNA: TGTGCCAGCAGTAACAGGGACCTGAACACCGGGGAGCTGTTTTTT

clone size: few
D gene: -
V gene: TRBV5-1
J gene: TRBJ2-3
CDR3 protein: CASSLGRGYTDTQYF
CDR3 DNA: TGCGCCAGCAGCTTGGGCCGGGGGTACACAGATACGCAGTATTTT

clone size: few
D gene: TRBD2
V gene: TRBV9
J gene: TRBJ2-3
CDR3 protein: CASSVGVRLAVTDTQYF
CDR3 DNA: TGTGCCAGCAGCGTTGGGGTCAGGCTAGCGGTAACAGATACGCAGTATTTT

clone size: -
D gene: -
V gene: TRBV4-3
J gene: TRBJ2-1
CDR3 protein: CASSQDPQFSSYNEQFF
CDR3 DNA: TGCGCCAGCAGCCAAGACCCGCAGTTTAGCTCCTACAATGAGCAGTTCTTC

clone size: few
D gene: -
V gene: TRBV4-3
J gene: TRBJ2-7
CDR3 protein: CASSQSLPASYEQYF
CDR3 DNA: TGCGCCAGCAGCCAATCTTTGCCCGCCTCTTACGAGCAGTACTTC

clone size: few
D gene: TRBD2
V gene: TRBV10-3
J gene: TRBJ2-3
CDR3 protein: CAISESRGGSDTQYF
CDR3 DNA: TGTGCCATCAGTGAGTCGCGGGGGGGCTCAGATACGCAGTATTTT

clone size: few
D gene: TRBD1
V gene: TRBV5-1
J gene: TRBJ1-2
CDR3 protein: CASSQYRGRNYGYTF
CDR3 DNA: TGCGCCAGCAGCCAATACAGGGGGCGCAACTATGGCTACACCTTC

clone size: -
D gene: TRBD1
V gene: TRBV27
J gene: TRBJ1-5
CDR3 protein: CASSFRQGLWPQHF
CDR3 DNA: TGTGCCAGCAGTTTCCGACAGGGCCTGTGGCCCCAGCATTTT

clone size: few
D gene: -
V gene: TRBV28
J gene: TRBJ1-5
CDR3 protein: CASSSLRQNSNQPQHF
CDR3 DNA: TGTGCCAGCAGTTCCCTCCGACAGAATAGCAATCAGCCCCAGCATTTT

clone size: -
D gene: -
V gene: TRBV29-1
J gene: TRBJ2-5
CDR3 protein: CSVAGAPGRETQYF
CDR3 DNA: TGCAGCGTTGCGGGGGCACCTGGACGGGAGACCCAGTACTTC